Ten or more counts support the clone carrying this T cell receptor (beta chain). All patients were untreated before thyroid surgery. In the original analysis: CDR3 was compared across clinicopathological groups, and the resulting differences were used to build a distant-metastasis classifier for papillary thyroid cancer. TCRdb re-processed the PCR reads through MiXCR. These V and J calls rely on TCRdb rather than the paper's analysis. The sample shows some 38,000 clones, roughly 14% of them seen only once. This entry is derived from a study of metastatic and nonmetastatic thyroid tumors. For the study at large: Across blood and tumor or nodule tissue, repertoires from malignant and benign thyroid patients were compared with one another.

Germline CDR1 and CDR2: SGHRS and YFSETQ. This CDR3 region has 16 residues. V lost 3 bases, J lost 2 bases, and 10 bases stayed unmatched. Sequencing used blood. This TCR came from a female donor with papillary thyroid cancer or a benign thyroid nodule (not recorded which). Some clones in this sample may be carry-over from other donors' samples. This sequence joins TRBV5-1 and TRBJ2-5; 7 nucleotides align to TRBD1. The CDR3 DNA reads as TGCGCCAGCAGCTGGCTAGGGGGCCGTTCTCAAGAGACCCAGTACTTC. It translates to CASSWLGGRSQETQYF.